The clone carrying this TCR beta chain appeared many times. The antigen is unknown. This sample was taken from a study of metastatic and nonmetastatic thyroid tumors. Study results and caveats: It was reportedly found that TCR beta diversity was significantly higher in malignant thyroid tumors than in benign nodules, a difference seen in both blood and tumor samples.

Deletions cut 5 bases from V and 5 bases from J, with 13 bases between. CDR1 is MNHEY and CDR2 is SMNVEV in the germline V gene (reference sequence). The CDR3 runs 13 residues. TCRdb re-called the PCR reads via MiXCR. This table has around 46,000 clones, around 20% appearing once. Every patient was untreated before thyroid surgery. The chain carries TRBV27 and TRBJ2-7; D gene uncertain. This TCR came from a male donor with papillary thyroid cancer or a benign thyroid nodule (not recorded which). Some clones in this sample may be carry-over from other donors' samples. Sequencing used blood. The CDR3 spells CASSRQGPHEQYF. The CDR3 coding sequence is TGTGCCAGCAGTAGACAAGGGCCCCACGAGCAGTACTTC.